Included here is one T cell receptor beta chain sequence, with context. Its antigen is currently unknown. Other DNA sequences in this specimen translate into the identical CDR3. The data stem from a study of cytomegalovirus exposure and HLA in healthy donors. Study-wide background: A later analysis reported the approximately 120 validation repertoires used the same platform as the approximately 650 first-cohort repertoires. Study observations and caveats: Associated with cytomegalovirus, according to the listing, were 150 to 200 TCR beta chains.

Assay used: immunoSEQ multiplex PCR; TCRdb lists only in-frame clones, some missing. The top ten hold around 5.4% of the sample, which has 200,000 to 250,000 clones, roughly 85% seen once. The CDR3 has 13 residues. The germline V gene encodes CDR1 GTSNPN and CDR2 SVGIG (reference sequence). V lost 0 bases and J 7 bases, leaving 10 bases between the germline ends. The donors belonged to the roughly 110-subject validation cohort, separate from the 666-subject first cohort. The sequenced sample consisted of PBMCs. The TCR originated in a woman under 30 in good health and CMV-seronegative. This chain uses TRBV30 with TRBJ1-5; D is perhaps TRBD1 (6 bases). CDR3 protein: CAWSVQGGQPQHF. CDR3 coding DNA: TGTGCCTGGAGTGTACAGGGCGGACAGCCCCAGCATTTT.